This T cell receptor beta chain derives from a study of shared clonotypes between healthy human individuals. For the study at large: In total, the donors were a couple of women and a few men aged 18 to 49.

All donors qualified as healthy HIV-negative adults and had experienced no recent acute infections or vaccinations. Donors comprised only Caucasian adults living in Nashville, Tennessee. Unsorted PBMC samples were amplified in replicate PCRs containing 250 to 350 ng DNA, some 30,000 T cell genomes. TCRdb's copy holds only in-frame clones and misses some; the assay was immunoSEQ multiplex PCR. The repertoire includes 490,000 or so clones, around 80% of them detected once, and more than 10% sits in the top ten. The CDR3 length is 11 residues. Trimming removed 6 bases from V and 10 bases from J, with 10 bases in between. The germline CDR1 and CDR2 sequences are SNHLY and FYNNEI.

This receptor was identified in a woman aged 40 to 55 in good health. Some clones in this sample may be carry-over from other donors' samples. The material sequenced was PBMCs. The chain combines TRBV2 with TRBJ2-1; D not certain. Here the CDR3 DNA reads TGTGCCAGCAGAACTTCGAACGAGCAGTTCTTC. This gives the protein CASRTSNEQFF.